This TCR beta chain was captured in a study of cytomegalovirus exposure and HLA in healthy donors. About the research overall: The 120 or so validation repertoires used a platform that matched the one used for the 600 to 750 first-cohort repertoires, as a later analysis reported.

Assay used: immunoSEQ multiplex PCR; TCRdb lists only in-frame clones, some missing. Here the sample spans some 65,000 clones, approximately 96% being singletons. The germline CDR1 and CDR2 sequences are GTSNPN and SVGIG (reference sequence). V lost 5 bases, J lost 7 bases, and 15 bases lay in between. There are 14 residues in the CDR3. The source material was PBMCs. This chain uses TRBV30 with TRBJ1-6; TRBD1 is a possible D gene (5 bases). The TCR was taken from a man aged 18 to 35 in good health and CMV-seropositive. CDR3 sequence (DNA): TGTGCCTGGGATAGGACACGCGCGAATTCACCCCTCCACTTT. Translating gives CAWDRTRANSPLHF.